This TCR beta chain was obtained from a study of identifying expanded T cells in peripheral blood. During the collection period, no donor immune events like infections were recorded. Assay used: immunoSEQ multiplex PCR; TCRdb lists only in-frame clones, some missing. The sample has approximately 100,000 clones, around nine tenths seen once. Regarding this clone: Mismatch with germline at one junction end may stem from a read error.

What was sequenced was blood. This sequence originates from a person aged 18 to 75 in good health.

The CDR3 DNA sequence: TGTGCCGTAGCGGGGGGGTTAGCGTACAGTGAGCAGTTCTTC. Encoded protein: CAVAGGLAYSEQFF. This chain connects TRBV7-9 to TRBJ2-1; 11 bases line up with TRBD2. Germline V CDR1 and CDR2: SEHNR, FQNEAQ (reference sequence). This CDR3 contains 14 residues.